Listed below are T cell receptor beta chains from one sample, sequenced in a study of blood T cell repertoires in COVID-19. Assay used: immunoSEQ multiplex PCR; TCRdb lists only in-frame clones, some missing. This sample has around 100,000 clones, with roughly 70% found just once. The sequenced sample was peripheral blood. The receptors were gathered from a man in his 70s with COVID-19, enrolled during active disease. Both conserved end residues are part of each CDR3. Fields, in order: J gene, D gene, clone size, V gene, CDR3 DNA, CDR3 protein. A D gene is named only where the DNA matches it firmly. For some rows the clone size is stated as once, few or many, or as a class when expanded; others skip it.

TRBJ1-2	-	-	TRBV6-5	TGTGCCAGCAGTTACGTTGGGCGGTCGGGAGTAGGAGGCTACACCTTC	CASSYVGRSGVGGYTF
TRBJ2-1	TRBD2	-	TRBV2	TGTGCCAGCAGTGTCCTAGCGGGAGAGGATGAGCAGTTCTTC	CASSVLAGEDEQFF
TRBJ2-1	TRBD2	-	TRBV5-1	TGCGCCAGCAGTACGGGACTAGCGGGAAGCTACAATGAGCAGTTCTTC	CASSTGLAGSYNEQFF
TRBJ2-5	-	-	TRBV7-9	TGTGCCAGCAGCTTAGTACCAGGGCAGGGGGAGACCCAGTACTTC	CASSLVPGQGETQYF
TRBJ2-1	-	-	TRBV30	TGTGCCTGGAGTAGGGGGAATGAGCAGTTCTTC	CAWSRGNEQFF
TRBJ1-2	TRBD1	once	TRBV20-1	TGCAGTGCTAGTCTCCTCAGGGGGCGCGATGGCTACACCTTC	CSASLLRGRDGYTF
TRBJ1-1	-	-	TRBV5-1	TGCGCCAGCAGCTCAACGATCGGTCCCCGGGACACTGAAGCTTTCTTT	CASSSTIGPRDTEAFF
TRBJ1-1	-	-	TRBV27	TGTGCCAGCAGTTTATGGACAACCGTGGGCACTGAAGCTTTCTTT	CASSLWTTVGTEAFF
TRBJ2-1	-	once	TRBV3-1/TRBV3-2	TGTGCCAGCAGTCCTTATCCTAACTCCTACAATGAGCAGTTCTTC	CASSPYPNSYNEQFF
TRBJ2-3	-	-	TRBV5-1	TGCGCCAGCAGCATGACCTCCCAGGGAACAGATACGCAGTATTTT	CASSMTSQGTDTQYF
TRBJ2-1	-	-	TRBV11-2	TGTGCCAGCAGCTTAGACCCATCCGGCAATGAGCAGTTCTTC	CASSLDPSGNEQFF
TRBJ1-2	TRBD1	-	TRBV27	TGTGCCAGCAGTTCTCCCCGGGACAGGGGGTCCTCTAACTATGGCTACACCTTC	CASSSPRDRGSSNYGYTF
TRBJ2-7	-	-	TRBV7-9	TGTGCCAGCAGCTTGGGCTCTTACACCTACGAGCAGTACTTC	CASSLGSYTYEQYF
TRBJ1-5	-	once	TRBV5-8	TGTGCCAGCAGCTTATTAGGAGTCAGTAGCAATCAGCCCCAGCATTTT	CASSLLGVSSNQPQHF